These 5 T cell receptor beta chains were sequenced from one sample in a study of blood T cell repertoires in COVID-19. Here immunoSEQ multiplex PCR was the method, and the copy in TCRdb shows in-frame clones only, minus some. In the table there are around 55,000 clones, 90% of which are singletons. The sample consisted of peripheral blood. The receptor set was obtained from a man between 40 and 49 years old with acute or convalescent COVID-19.

The V and J genes are TRBV6-5 and TRBJ2-7; 7 nucleotides agree with TRBD2. The V segment lost 6 bases and the J segment 0 bases; nucleotides outside the gene matches: 8. From germline, CDR1 is MNHEY and CDR2 SVGAGI. This CDR3 has 15 amino acids. DNA of the CDR3: TGTGCCAGCAGCGTGGGTGGCGGGAGCTCCTACGAGCAGTACTTC. It encodes CASSVGGGSSYEQYF.

The chain couples TRBV12-3 or TRBV12-4 to TRBJ1-1; D not resolved. The CDR3 is 13 residues long. The germline V and J ends were trimmed by 5 bases and 5 bases, with 12 bases remaining between them. This CDR3 is CASSRGGRTEAFF. The CDR3 region has the DNA TGTGCCAGCAGTCGGGGTGGGAGGACTGAAGCTTTCTTT.

The V call is TRBV9, the J call TRBJ2-7; 8 bases align to TRBD2. The germline gives CDR1 SGDLS, CDR2 YYNGEE. The CDR3 contains 14 residues. Germline trimming cut 0 bases from V and 6 bases from J; bases unmatched to any gene: 5. The CDR3 loop is CASSVGREGLEQYF. In DNA form, the CDR3 reads TGTGCCAGCAGCGTAGGCCGGGAGGGGCTCGAGCAGTACTTC.

The chain carries TRBV10-3 and TRBJ2-3; D is ambiguous. Germline loops: CDR1 ENHRY, CDR2 SYGVKD. The CDR3 length is 11 residues. Trimming took 7 bases from V and 3 from J, leaving 5 bases between them. DNA of the CDR3: TGTGCCATCAAACAAACAGATACGCAGTATTTT. It specifies CAIKQTDTQYF.

This clone was seen only once. V usage is TRBV24-1 and J usage is TRBJ1-3; D remains ambiguous. CDR3 length equals 14 residues. The V gene's germline CDR1 is KGHDR and CDR2 SFDVKD. Trimming pared 2 bases from V and 0 bases from J, leaving 4 bases between. The CDR3 nucleotides read TGTGCCACCAGTGATTCCCTCTCTGGAAACACCATATATTTT. Protein sequence: CATSDSLSGNTIYF.